One sample yielded the 19 T cell receptor beta chains listed below, sequenced in a study of T cell responses to AZD1222 COVID-19 vaccine. Some clones are missing from TCRdb's copy, which holds only in-frame ones; the method was immunoSEQ multiplex PCR. The sample yields roughly 110,000 clones, approximately 90% seen once. The material sequenced was peripheral blood, taken 28 days after the second AZD1222 dose. Source of these receptors: an adult who received the AZD1222 COVID-19 vaccine.

Notes on this clone: This may arise from a read error, as a much more abundant clone is one base away. This chain links TRBV6-5 with TRBJ2-7, with TRBD1 matching over 8 bases. The V gene end was trimmed by 6 bases and the J gene end by 3 bases; junction bases not matched to a gene: 1. The CDR3 runs 12 residues. Germline V gene data show CDR1 as MNHEY and CDR2 as SVGAGI. The CDR3 DNA sequence: TGTGCCAGCAGGGGGACAGGCTACGAGCAGTACTTC. Protein product: CASRGTGYEQYF.

V gene TRBV25-1 combines with J gene TRBJ1-4, with 7 bases lining up with TRBD1. This CDR3 has 14 amino acids. Germline values: CDR1 MGHDK, CDR2 SYGVNS. J was trimmed by 7 bases and V by 5 bases; bases with no gene match: 7. The DNA for the CDR3 is TGTGCCAGCAGTCCCCCGACAGGGACTGAAAAACTGTTTTTT. Its translation is CASSPPTGTEKLFF.

The chain links TRBV27 to TRBJ2-6; 10 positions agree with TRBD1. The V gene end was trimmed by 6 bases and the J gene end by 1 base; junction bases not matched to a gene: 9. The germline V gene has CDR1 MNHEY and CDR2 SMNVEV (reference sequence). The CDR3 sequence is 18 residues long. CDR3 in DNA: TGTGCCAGCAGATTCGACAGGGGGCCACTGTCTGGGGCCAACGTCCTGACTTTC. Amino acid sequence: CASRFDRGPLSGANVLTF.

The chain links TRBV4-2 to TRBJ1-1, with a tentative D call TRBD1 (5 bases). Trimming cost V 4 bases and J 5 bases, with 11 bases left between them. The CDR3 consists of 13 residues. Germline CDR1 and CDR2: LGHNA and YNFKEQ. The CDR3 sequence is CASSRGHGTEAFF. The CDR3 DNA is TGTGCCAGCAGCCGCGGACACGGGACTGAAGCTTTCTTT.

The V gene is TRBV3-1 (or the pseudogene TRBV3-2), the J gene TRBJ1-6; no definite D call. Germline V gene sequence: CDR1 LGHDT, CDR2 YNNKEL (reference sequence). The CDR3 sequence is 11 residues long. V was trimmed by 3 bases and J by 7 bases, leaving 1 base between them. DNA for the CDR3: TGTGCCAGCAGCCAGAATTCACCCCTCCACTTT. It yields the protein CASSQNSPLHF.

This sequence joins TRBV5-1 and TRBJ2-7; 8 nucleotides line up with TRBD1. The CDR3 has 18 residues. Looked up from germline, CDR1 is SGHRS and CDR2 is YFSETQ. The V gene end was trimmed by 3 bases and the J gene end by 3 bases; junction bases not matched to a gene: 17. DNA for the CDR3: TGCGCCAGCAGCTATCTGGGGTGGGACAGGTCCCCTCGCTACGAGCAGTACTTC. As protein: CASSYLGWDRSPRYEQYF.

This rearrangement joins TRBV10-3 to TRBJ2-7; TRBD2 agrees at 7 bases. Germline CDR1 and CDR2: ENHRY and SYGVKD. V lost 8 bases and J lost 2; bases outside the gene matches: 6. The CDR3 is 13 residues long. The chain's CDR3 is CAIGSGLAYEQYF. DNA of the CDR3: TGTGCCATCGGTAGCGGGCTCGCCTACGAGCAGTACTTC.

V is TRBV18 and J is TRBJ1-5; D possibly corresponds to TRBD1 (6 bases). Germline CDR1 and CDR2: KGHSH and LQKENI. This CDR3 contains 14 residues. V was clipped by 3 bases and J by 3 bases, with 9 bases between them. CDR3: CASSPGTPNQPQHF. CDR3 nucleotide sequence: TGTGCCAGCTCACCCGGGACACCCAATCAGCCCCAGCATTTT.

The rearrangement joins TRBV7-9 to TRBJ1-3, with TRBD1 as a possible D gene (5 bases). Germline loops: CDR1 SEHNR, CDR2 FQNEAQ (reference sequence). The V end lost 6 bases, the J end lost 2 bases, and 8 bases lay between the germline ends. The CDR3 is 13 residues long. The CDR3 here is CASRLGAGNTIYF. CDR3 bases: TGTGCCAGCAGACTAGGGGCTGGAAACACCATATATTTT.

This chain joins TRBV5-1 and TRBJ2-5, with no clear D. Trimming pared 0 bases from V and 4 bases from J, leaving 4 bases between. Germline CDR1 and CDR2: SGHRS and YFSETQ. The CDR3 has 12 amino acids. In DNA form, the CDR3 reads TGCGCCAGCAGCTTGGGCCCAGAGACCCAGTACTTC. It encodes CASSLGPETQYF.

The rearrangement uses TRBV20-1 and TRBJ2-5; D is ambiguous. Trimming pared 0 bases from V and 2 bases from J, leaving 1 base between. Per germline, CDR1 DFQATT and CDR2 SNEGSKA (reference sequence). The CDR3 runs to 11 residues. The CDR3 here is CSAREQETQYF. In nucleotides, the CDR3 is TGCAGTGCTAGAGAACAAGAGACCCAGTACTTC.

The chain links TRBV25-1 to TRBJ1-2, with D uncertain. Germline V lookup: CDR1 MGHDK, CDR2 SYGVNS. The V and J ends lost 6 bases and 2 bases respectively, with 13 bases between them. CDR3 length: 14 amino acids. The CDR3 sequence: CASRGSLGNYGYTF. For the CDR3, the DNA is TGTGCCAGCAGGGGTTCCCTAGGGAACTATGGCTACACCTTC.

This clone is a singleton in its sample. The genes are TRBV29-1 and TRBJ1-2; D possibly corresponds to TRBD1 (5 bases). The CDR3 consists of 12 residues. Germline CDR1 is SQVTM and CDR2 is ANQGSEA. Between the trimmed V and J ends, which lost 4 bases and 3 bases, there was a span of 9 bases. CDR3 sequence: CSVVLGDYGYTF. DNA of the CDR3: TGCAGCGTTGTGTTAGGGGACTATGGCTACACCTTC.

Only one count was recorded for this clone. The chain's CDR3 is CASSSGRGREAFF. The CDR3 DNA is TGTGCCAGCAGCTCAGGCCGAGGTCGGGAAGCTTTCTTT. The chain joins TRBV11-2 to TRBJ1-1; D ambiguous. Trimming took 4 bases from V and 8 from J, leaving 14 bases between them. Germline CDR1 SGHAT, CDR2 FQNNGV. The CDR3 runs 13 residues.

The V gene is TRBV19, the J gene TRBJ2-1; 9 nucleotides line up with TRBD2. Germline assignment: CDR1 LNHDA and CDR2 SQIVND (reference sequence). This CDR3 is built from 12 residues. With 4 bases clipped from V and 16 bases from J, the junction kept 8 bases outside the gene matches. The CDR3 bases are TGTGCCAGTAGTACCGGGACTAGCAGCGTTTTCTTC. Translated, it gives CASSTGTSSVFF.

The genes are TRBV3-1 (or the pseudogene TRBV3-2) and TRBJ1-5; 10 nucleotides match TRBD1. Germline V CDR1 and CDR2: LGHDT, YNNKEL (reference sequence). The CDR3 spans 16 residues. The V gene end was trimmed by 5 bases and the J gene end by 6 bases; junction bases not matched to a gene: 10. CDR3 in DNA: TGTGCCAGCAGCGCGTCAGGGACAGGGGTCAGTCAGCCCCAGCATTTT. Translation: CASSASGTGVSQPQHF.

The rearrangement links TRBV2 to TRBJ2-2; 8 bases agree with TRBD1. Germline V lookup: CDR1 SNHLY, CDR2 FYNNEI. CDR3 length: 15 residues. V lost 6 bases, J lost 5 bases, and 8 bases stayed unmatched. CDR3 coding DNA: TGTGCCAGCAGCCCCGGACAGGGATCGACCGGGGAGCTGTTTTTT. Encoded protein: CASSPGQGSTGELFF.

This chain links TRBV15 with TRBJ1-5; D is perhaps TRBD1 (5 bases). The V end was cut by 0 bases, the J end by 2 bases, with 5 bases between. The germline V gene has CDR1 LNHNV and CDR2 YYDKDF (reference sequence). This CDR3 region has 14 residues. The CDR3 spells CATSRDRGNQPQHF. In DNA, the CDR3 is TGTGCCACCAGCAGAGACAGGGGCAATCAGCCCCAGCATTTT.

The J gene is TRBJ1-2, the V gene TRBV2; D is unresolved. The ends were cut back, 7 bases at V and 3 bases at J, with 15 bases in the middle. Germline V CDR1 and CDR2: SNHLY, FYNNEI. The CDR3 is 14 residues long. CDR3: CASTSWGLDYGYTF. CDR3 sequence (DNA): TGTGCCAGCACCTCGTGGGGTCTTGACTATGGCTACACCTTC.